Sequencing of this T cell receptor (beta chain) was carried out in a study of CD8+ T cells in alopecia areata. Germline CDR1 SGHAT, CDR2 FQNNGV. CDR3 length equals 15 residues. Trimming removed 1 base at V and 4 bases at J, with 11 bases between. Treatment given: oral pan-JAK inhibitor, 5-10 mg twice daily. RNA extraction and reverse transcription yielded cDNA as sequencing template. Libraries were prepared by immunoSEQ multiplex PCR; TCRdb keeps only in-frame clonotypes and omits some of them. The sample consists of fewer than 250,000 clones, 64% of them appearing once. A single count supports this clone.

The rearrangement joins TRBV11-2 to TRBJ2-1; D unresolved. The TCR originated in a human donor with alopecia areata. Sequenced here: CD4+ T cells sorted from blood, sampled at week 4, from a patient treated with tofacitinib. The CDR3 region has the DNA TGTGCCAGCAGCTTAGCCTCCGCTCAGTACAATGAGCAGTTCTTC. It encodes CASSLASAQYNEQFF.